This TCR beta chain came from a study of blood T cell repertoires in COVID-19. Study summary: The study drew acute and convalescent COVID-19 samples from the United States, Italy and Spain. T cells, B-cell-depleted T cells, or PBMCs provided the cDNA or gDNA that served as material.

As originally analysed: Nucleated cell counts were estimated from reference gene primer amplification. The table came from immunoSEQ multiplex PCR; TCRdb's copy has only in-frame clones and leaves some out. V and J calls and clone size are those listed in that table; D and trimming were worked out from the DNA. There are some 220,000 clones in the sample; approximately 81% occur only once, and 15% to 20% lies in the top ten. The CDR3 length is 17 residues. V lost 0 bases, J lost 4 bases, and 15 bases lay in between. From germline, CDR1 is LGHNA and CDR2 YNFKEQ. The chain links TRBV4-2 to TRBJ2-2, with a possible D match to TRBD2 (7 bases). The clonotype comes from a woman aged 80 or over with active or convalescent COVID-19. The sample taken for sequencing was peripheral blood. This CDR3 reads CASSQEIRGGLTGELFF. CDR3 sequence (DNA): TGTGCCAGCAGCCAAGAAATTCGCGGGGGCCTCACCGGGGAGCTGTTTTTT.